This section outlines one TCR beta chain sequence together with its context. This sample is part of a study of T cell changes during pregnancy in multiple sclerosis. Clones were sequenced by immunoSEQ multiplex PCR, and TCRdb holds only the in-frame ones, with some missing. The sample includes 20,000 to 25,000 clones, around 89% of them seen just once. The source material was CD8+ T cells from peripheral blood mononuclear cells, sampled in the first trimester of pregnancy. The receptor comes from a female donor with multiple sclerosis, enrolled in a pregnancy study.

The CDR3 DNA reads as TGCGCCAGCAGCGAAGGGACAGGAACTAATGAAAAACTGTTTTTT. It codes for CASSEGTGTNEKLFF. The V call is TRBV4-3, the J call TRBJ1-4, with 8 positions matching TRBD1. The CDR3 has 15 amino acids. Germline CDR1 reads LGHNA; CDR2 reads YSLEER. The junction had 3 bases not matched to a gene; V was cut back by 5 bases and J by 1 base.